These T cell receptor beta chains were read from a single sample in a study of T cell responses to AZD1222 COVID-19 vaccine. The data were produced by immunoSEQ multiplex PCR, yet TCRdb's version contains in-frame clones alone and is incomplete. In the table there are tens of thousands of clones, around 90% of which are singletons. The input for sequencing was peripheral blood, taken on day 0 of AZD1222 vaccination. These TCRs come from an adult in good health. Both conserved end residues are trimmed from each CDR3. Some rows mark clone size as missing; the rest say once, few, many or name a class of expanded clone.

>.|TRBV11-2
ASSLDRGRYEQY
>.|TRBV5-1
ASSLEGPYSNQPQH
>.|TRBV7-9
ASSLAAGGETQY
>few|TRBV7-3
ASSLALNSPLH
>once|TRBV19
ASSPSDGNYEQY
>.|TRBV27
ASRGGGSYGYT
>.|TRBV2
ASSTGVVDSPLH
>.|TRBV5-4
ASTPSRGNYGYT
>.|TRBV5-6
ASSLGQINQPQH
>.|TRBV18
ASSPSGRLVGANEQF
>.|TRBV29-1
SVVTDRGEDQPQH
>.|TRBV15
ATSSSGIEQF
>.|TRBV7-9
ASSGAGTGSSYEQY
>.|TRBV28
ASSFFRQTLYGYT
>.|TRBV5-1
ASSPETVYRGGYT
>.|TRBV7-2
ASSWRRRANYGYT
>.|TRBV12-3/TRBV12-4
ASSLGAYGYT
>once|TRBV28
ASRDSRWLDSTNTGELF
>once|TRBV6-5
ASSLGQNTEAF
>.|TRBV5-1
ASSSNFRSYEQY
>.|TRBV19
AGRRGKISYEQY
>once|TRBV7-8
ASSLETATNEKLF
>.|TRBV10-3
AISASGSTDTQY
>.|TRBV9
ASSVEPTRWAEAF
>.|TRBV5-1
ASSLLRDTQY
>.|TRBV7-9
ASSLSGQGSSGYT
>.|TRBV27
ASSLEGRTDTQY
>.|TRBV4-1
ASSQEPRVYNSPLH
>.|TRBV13
ASSWTGEQY
>.|TRBV2
ASSFPRDPRAKNIQY
>.|TRBV6-1
ASSETQGMYEQY
>.|TRBV27
ASRPPGQRTYEQY
>.|TRBV7-2
ASSPRGQGWNQPQH
>.|TRBV11-2
ASSLWWKPGELF
>.|TRBV6-2/TRBV6-3
ASSYPGQTTSNQPQH
>.|TRBV19
ASRELNTEAF
>.|TRBV3-1/TRBV3-2
ASSRRGGFMTGELF
>few|TRBV29-1
SVEAPPRTYEQY
>.|TRBV5-6
ASSFSPAENEKLF
>.|TRBV4-1
ASSLLAGASYEQY
>.|TRBV7-3
ASSFQKNTEAF
>.|TRBV28
ASSSPGQALYEQY
>.|TRBV5-1
ANGPESSGNTIY
>.|TRBV11-2
ASSLEASGEQY
>.|TRBV6-5
ASSRGEVSYEQY
>.|TRBV19
ASTLMRGGNSEAF
>once|TRBV5-1
ASSLEGIYPNTEAF